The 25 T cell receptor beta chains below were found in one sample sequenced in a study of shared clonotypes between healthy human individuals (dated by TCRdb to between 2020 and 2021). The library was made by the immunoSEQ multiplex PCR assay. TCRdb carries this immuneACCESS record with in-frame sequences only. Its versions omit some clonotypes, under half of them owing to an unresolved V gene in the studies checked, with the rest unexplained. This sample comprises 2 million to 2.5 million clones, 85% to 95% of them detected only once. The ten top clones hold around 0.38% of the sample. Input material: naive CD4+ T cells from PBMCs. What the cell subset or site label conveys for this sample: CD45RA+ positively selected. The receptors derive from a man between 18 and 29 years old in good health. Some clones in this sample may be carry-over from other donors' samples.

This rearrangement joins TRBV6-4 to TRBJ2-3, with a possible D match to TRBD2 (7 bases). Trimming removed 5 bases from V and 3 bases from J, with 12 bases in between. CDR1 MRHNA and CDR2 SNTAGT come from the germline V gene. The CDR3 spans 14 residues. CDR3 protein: CASSQGGGTDTQYF. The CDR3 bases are TGTGCCAGCAGTCAGGGAGGGGGTACAGATACGCAGTATTTT.

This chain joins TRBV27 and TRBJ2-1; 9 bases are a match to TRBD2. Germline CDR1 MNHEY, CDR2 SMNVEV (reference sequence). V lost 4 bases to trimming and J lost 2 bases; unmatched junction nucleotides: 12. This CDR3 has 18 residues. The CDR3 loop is CASSSTYGREGPYNEQFF. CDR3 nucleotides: TGTGCCAGCAGTTCTACTTATGGGCGGGAGGGCCCCTACAATGAGCAGTTCTTC.

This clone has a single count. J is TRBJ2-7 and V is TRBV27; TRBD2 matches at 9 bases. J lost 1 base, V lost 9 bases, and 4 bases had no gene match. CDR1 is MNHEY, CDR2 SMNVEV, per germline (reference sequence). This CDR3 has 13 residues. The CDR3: CARSSGDSYEQYF. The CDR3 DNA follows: TGTGCCAGATCTAGCGGGGATTCCTACGAGCAGTACTTC.

In DNA, the CDR3 is TGTGCCAGCAGCCAAGGGGGACTGGAATCCTACGAGCAGTACTTC. Its protein product is CASSQGGLESYEQYF. This chain joins TRBV4-2 and TRBJ2-7, with a tentative D call TRBD2 (6 bases). CDR1 is LGHNA, CDR2 YNFKEQ, per germline. This CDR3 has 15 residues. V was cut by 1 base and J by 1 base, with 11 bases left in between.

In DNA form, the CDR3 reads TGTGCCAGCAGTTACACAGGGGGCACCGGGGAGCTGTTTTTT. Amino acid sequence: CASSYTGGTGELFF. The chain uses TRBV6-5 and TRBJ2-2; TRBD1 matches 8 bases. The CDR3 runs to 14 residues. The J segment lost 4 bases and the V segment lost 2 bases, leaving 0 bases of the junction unmatched. Germline V gene sequence: CDR1 MNHEY, CDR2 SVGAGI.

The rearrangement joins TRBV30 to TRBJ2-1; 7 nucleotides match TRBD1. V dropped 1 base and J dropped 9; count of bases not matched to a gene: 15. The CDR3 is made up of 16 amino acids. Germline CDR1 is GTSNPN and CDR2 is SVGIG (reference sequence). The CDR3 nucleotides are TGTGCCTGGAGTGACCAATCGACAGGGATGGTCACTGAGCAGTTCTTC. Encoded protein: CAWSDQSTGMVTEQFF.

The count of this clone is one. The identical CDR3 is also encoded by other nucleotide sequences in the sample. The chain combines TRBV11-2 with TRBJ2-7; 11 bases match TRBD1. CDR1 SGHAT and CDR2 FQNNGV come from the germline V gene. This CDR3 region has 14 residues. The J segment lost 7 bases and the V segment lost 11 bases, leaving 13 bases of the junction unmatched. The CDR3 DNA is TGTGCCGGAAGCTTAATGGGACAGGGGGATGAGCAGTACTTC. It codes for CAGSLMGQGDEQYF.

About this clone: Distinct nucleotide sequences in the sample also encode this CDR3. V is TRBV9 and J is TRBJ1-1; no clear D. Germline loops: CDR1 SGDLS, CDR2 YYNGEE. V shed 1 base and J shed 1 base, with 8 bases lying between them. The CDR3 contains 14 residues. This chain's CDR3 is CASSVLSENTEAFF. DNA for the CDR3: TGTGCCAGCAGCGTATTGTCCGAGAACACTGAAGCTTTCTTT.

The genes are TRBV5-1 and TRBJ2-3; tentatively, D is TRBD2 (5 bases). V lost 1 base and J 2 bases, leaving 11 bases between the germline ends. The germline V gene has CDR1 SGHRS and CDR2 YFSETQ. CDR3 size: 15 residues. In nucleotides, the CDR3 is TGCGCCAGCAGCTTGCCCGGGGAACCCACAGATACGCAGTATTTT. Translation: CASSLPGEPTDTQYF.

CDR3 in amino acids: CASSPIATGGDETQYF. The CDR3 coding sequence is TGTGCCAGCTCACCCATTGCAACAGGGGGGGACGAGACCCAGTACTTC. The V call is TRBV18, the J call TRBJ2-5; D perhaps matches TRBD1 (8 bases). The V gene lost 3 bases and the J gene lost 5 bases, with 19 bases spanning the gap. The CDR3 has 16 residues. Germline V gene sequence: CDR1 KGHSH, CDR2 LQKENI.

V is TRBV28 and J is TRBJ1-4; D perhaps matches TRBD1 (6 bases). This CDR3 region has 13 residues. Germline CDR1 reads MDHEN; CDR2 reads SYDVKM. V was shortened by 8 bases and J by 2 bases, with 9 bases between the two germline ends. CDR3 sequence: CASQGSTNEKLFF. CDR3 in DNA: TGTGCCAGCCAGGGGAGCACTAATGAAAAACTGTTTTTT. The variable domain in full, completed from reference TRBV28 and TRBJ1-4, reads DVKVTQSSRYLVKRTGEKVFLECVQDMDHENMFWYRQDPGLGLRLIYFSYDVKMKEKGDIPEGYSVSREKKERFSLILESASTNQTSMYLCASQGSTNEKLFFGSGTQLSVL.

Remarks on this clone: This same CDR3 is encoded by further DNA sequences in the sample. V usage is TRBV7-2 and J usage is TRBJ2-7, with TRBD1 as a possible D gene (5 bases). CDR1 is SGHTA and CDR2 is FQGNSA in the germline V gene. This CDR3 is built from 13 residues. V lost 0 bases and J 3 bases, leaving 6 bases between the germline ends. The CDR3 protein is CASSLAQGYEQYF. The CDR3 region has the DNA TGTGCCAGCAGCTTAGCCCAGGGCTACGAGCAGTACTTC.

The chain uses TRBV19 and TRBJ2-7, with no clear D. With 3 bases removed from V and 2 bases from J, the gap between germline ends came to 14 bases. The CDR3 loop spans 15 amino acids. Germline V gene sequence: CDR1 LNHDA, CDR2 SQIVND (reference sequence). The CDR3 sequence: CASSIAGAGTYEQYF. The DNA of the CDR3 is TGTGCCAGTAGTATTGCAGGAGCAGGAACCTACGAGCAGTACTTC.

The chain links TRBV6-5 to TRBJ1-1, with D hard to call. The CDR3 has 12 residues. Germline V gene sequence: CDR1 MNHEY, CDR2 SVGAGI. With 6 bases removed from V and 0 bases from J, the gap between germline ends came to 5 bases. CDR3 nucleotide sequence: TGTGCCAGCAGACAGCTGAACACTGAAGCTTTCTTT. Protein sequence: CASRQLNTEAFF.

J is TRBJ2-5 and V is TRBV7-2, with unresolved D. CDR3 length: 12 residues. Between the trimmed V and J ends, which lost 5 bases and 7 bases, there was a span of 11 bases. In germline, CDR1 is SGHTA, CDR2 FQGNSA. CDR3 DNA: TGTGCCAGCAGCGAGGCCCCTTGGACCCAGTACTTC. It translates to CASSEAPWTQYF.

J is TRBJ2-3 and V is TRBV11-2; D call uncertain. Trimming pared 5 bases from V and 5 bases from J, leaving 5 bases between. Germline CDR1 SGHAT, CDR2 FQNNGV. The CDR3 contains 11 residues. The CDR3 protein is CASSGRDTQYF. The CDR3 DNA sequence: TGTGCCAGCAGCGGACGAGATACGCAGTATTTT.

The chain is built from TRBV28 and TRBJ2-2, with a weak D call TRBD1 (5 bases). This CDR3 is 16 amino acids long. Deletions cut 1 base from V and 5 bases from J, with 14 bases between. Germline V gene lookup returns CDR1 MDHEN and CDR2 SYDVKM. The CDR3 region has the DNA TGTGCCAGCAGTTTATCAGGGATCTTGGGGACCGGGGAGCTGTTTTTT. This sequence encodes CASSLSGILGTGELFF. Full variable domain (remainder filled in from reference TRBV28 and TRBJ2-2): DVKVTQSSRYLVKRTGEKVFLECVQDMDHENMFWYRQDPGLGLRLIYFSYDVKMKEKGDIPEGYSVSREKKERFSLILESASTNQTSMYLCASSLSGILGTGELFFGEGSRLTVL.

The CDR3 nucleotides read TGTGCCAGTAGAAGACAGGGAACGGACTATGGCTACACCTTC. It codes for CASRRQGTDYGYTF. The gene calls are TRBV19 and TRBJ1-2, with 7 nucleotides matching TRBD1. V lost 6 bases to trimming and J lost 3 bases; unmatched junction nucleotides: 7. From germline, CDR1 is LNHDA and CDR2 SQIVND (reference sequence). The CDR3 has 14 residues.

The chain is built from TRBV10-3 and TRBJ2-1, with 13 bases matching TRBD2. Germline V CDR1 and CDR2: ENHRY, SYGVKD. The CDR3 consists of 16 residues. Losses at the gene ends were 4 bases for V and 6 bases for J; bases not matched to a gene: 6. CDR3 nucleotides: TGTGCCATCAGTGGCGGACTAGCGGGAGTTAGCAATGAGCAGTTCTTC. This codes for CAISGGLAGVSNEQFF.

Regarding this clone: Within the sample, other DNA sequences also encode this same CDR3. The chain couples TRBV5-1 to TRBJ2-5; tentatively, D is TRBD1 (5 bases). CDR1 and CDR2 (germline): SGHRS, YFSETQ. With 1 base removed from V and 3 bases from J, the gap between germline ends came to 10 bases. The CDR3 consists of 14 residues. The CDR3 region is CASSLRTGKETQYF. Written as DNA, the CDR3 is TGCGCCAGCAGCTTGAGAACAGGAAAAGAGACCCAGTACTTC.

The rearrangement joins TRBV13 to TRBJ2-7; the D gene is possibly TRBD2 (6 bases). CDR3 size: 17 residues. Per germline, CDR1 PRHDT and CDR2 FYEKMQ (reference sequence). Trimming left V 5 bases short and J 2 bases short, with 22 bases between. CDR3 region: CASSLGGGPIRPYEQYF. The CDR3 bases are TGTGCCAGCAGCCTCGGGGGAGGACCGATACGGCCCTACGAGCAGTACTTC.

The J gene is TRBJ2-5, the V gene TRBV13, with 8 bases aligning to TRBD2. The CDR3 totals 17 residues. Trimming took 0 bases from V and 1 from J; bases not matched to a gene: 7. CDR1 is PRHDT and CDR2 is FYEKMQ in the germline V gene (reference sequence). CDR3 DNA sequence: TGTGCCAGCAGCTTAGGGGGTAGCGGGGCAACCCAAGAGACCCAGTACTTC. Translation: CASSLGGSGATQETQYF.

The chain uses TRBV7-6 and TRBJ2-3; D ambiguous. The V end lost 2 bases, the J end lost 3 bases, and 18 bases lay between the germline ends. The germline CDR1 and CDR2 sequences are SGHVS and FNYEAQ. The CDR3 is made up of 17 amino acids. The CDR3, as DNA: TGTGCCAGCAGCTTACGTTCGGCTCTAACATCAACAGATACGCAGTATTTT. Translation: CASSLRSALTSTDTQYF.

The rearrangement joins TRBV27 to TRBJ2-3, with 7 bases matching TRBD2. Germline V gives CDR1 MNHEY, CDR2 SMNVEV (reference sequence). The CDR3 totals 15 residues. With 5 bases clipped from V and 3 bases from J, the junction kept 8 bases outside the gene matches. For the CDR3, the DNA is TGTGCCAGCAGTGAAGCGGGGCTCGGGACAGATACGCAGTATTTT. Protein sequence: CASSEAGLGTDTQYF.

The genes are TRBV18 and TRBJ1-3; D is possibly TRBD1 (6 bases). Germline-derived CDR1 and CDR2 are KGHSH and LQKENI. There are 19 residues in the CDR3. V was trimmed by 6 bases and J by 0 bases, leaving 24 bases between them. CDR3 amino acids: CASSRGARPQGYSGNTIYF. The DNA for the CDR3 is TGTGCCAGCTCCCGGGGGGCCCGACCACAGGGATACTCTGGAAACACCATATATTTT.